This T cell receptor beta chain was captured in a study of T-cell memory formation after mild COVID-19. TCRdb re-analysed the 5' RACE reads in MiXCR, keeping a single row per CDR3 protein. The profile covers about 400,000 distinct CDR3 sequences, with around 22% appearing a single time and around 13% taken by the ten largest. Germline V gives CDR1 MNHEY, CDR2 SVGAGI. The V end was cut by 0 bases, the J end by 4 bases, with 19 bases between. This CDR3 is built from 17 residues. The sample holds a few counts of this clonotype. This TCR derives from an adult woman who had mild COVID-19 (a few samples of this study predate the infection). Cell type and time point are not known. Sequenced material: PBMCs or a T cell subset sorted from them (not recorded which). The gene calls are TRBV6-5 and TRBJ2-7, with D possibly matching TRBD2 (5 bases). The CDR3 sequence: CASSYSPPEWGAYEQYF. The CDR3 DNA follows: TGTGCCAGCAGTTACTCTCCCCCCGAGTGGGGAGCGTACGAGCAGTACTTC.